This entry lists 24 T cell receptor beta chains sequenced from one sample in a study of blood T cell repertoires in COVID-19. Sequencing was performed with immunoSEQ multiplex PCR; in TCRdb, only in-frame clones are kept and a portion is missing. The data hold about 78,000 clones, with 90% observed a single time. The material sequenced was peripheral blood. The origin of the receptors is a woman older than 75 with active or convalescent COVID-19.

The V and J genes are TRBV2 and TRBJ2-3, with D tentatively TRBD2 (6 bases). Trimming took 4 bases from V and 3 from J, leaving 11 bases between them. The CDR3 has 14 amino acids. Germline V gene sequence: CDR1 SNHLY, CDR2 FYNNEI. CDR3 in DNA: TGTGCCAGCAGTGGTGTCAGCGGGACAGATACGCAGTATTTT. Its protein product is CASSGVSGTDTQYF.

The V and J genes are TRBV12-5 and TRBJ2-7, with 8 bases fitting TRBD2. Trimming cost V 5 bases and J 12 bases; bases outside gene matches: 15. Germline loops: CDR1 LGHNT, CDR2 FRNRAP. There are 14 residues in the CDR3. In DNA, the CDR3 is TGTGCTAGTGGTCAGGAGGGCGGGGGGTCTTCTTCGTACTTC. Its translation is CASGQEGGGSSSYF. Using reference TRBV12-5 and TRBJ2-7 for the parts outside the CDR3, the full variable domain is DARVTQTPRHKVTEMGQEVTMRCQPILGHNTVFWYRQTMMQGLELLAYFRNRAPLDDSGMPKDRFSAEMPDATLATLKIQPSEPRDSAVYFCASGQEGGGSSSYFGPGTRLTVT.

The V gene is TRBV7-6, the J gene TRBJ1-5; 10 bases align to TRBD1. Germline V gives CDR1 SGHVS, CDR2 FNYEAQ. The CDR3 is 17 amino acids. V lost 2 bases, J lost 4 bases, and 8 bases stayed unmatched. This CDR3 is CASSLLSGTGANQPQHF. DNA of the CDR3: TGTGCCAGCAGCTTACTCTCCGGGACAGGGGCAAATCAGCCCCAGCATTTT.

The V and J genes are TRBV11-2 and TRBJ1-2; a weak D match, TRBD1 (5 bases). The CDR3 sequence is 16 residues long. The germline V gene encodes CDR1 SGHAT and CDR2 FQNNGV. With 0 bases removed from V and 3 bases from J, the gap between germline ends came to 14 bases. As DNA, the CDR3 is TGTGCCAGCAGCTTAGATCCGCAGGGAGGTTACTATGGCTACACCTTC. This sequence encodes CASSLDPQGGYYGYTF. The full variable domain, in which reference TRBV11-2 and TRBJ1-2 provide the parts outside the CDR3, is EAGVAQSPRYKIIEKRQSVAFWCNPISGHATLYWYQQILGQGPKLLIQFQNNGVVDDSQLPKDRFSAERLKGVDSTLKIQPAKLEDSAVYLCASSLDPQGGYYGYTFGSGTRLTVV.

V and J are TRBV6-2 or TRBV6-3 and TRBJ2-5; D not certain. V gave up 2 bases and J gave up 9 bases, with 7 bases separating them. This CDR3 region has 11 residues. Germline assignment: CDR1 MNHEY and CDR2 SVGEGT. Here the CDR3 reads CASSYDEAQYF. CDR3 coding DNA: TGTGCCAGCAGTTACGATGAGGCCCAGTACTTC.

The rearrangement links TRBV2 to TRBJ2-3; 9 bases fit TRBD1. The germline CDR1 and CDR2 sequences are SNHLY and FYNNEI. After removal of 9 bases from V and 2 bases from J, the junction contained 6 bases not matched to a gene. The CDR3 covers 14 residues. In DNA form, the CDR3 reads TGTGCCAGTGCCGGGACAGGGCTCACAGATACGCAGTATTTT. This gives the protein CASAGTGLTDTQYF.

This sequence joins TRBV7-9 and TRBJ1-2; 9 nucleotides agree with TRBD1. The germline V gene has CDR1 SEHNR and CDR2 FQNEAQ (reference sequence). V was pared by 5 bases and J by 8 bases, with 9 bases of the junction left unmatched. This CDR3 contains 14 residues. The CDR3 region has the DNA TGTGCCAGCAGCAGAGTGACAGGGGGATCGGGCTACACCTTC. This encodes CASSRVTGGSGYTF.

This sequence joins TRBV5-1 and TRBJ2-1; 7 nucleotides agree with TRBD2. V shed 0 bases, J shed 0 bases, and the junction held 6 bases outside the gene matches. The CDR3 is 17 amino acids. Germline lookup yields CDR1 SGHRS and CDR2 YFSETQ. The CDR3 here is CASSLGASGLSYNEQFF. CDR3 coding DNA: TGCGCCAGCAGCTTGGGGGCTAGCGGACTCTCCTACAATGAGCAGTTCTTC.

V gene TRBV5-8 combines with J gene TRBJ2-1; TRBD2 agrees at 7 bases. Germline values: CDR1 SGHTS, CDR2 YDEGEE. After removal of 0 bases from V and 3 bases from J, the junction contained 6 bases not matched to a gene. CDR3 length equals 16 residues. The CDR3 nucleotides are TGTGCCAGCAGCTTGGAGGAAGGGACTATCTACAATGAGCAGTTCTTC. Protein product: CASSLEEGTIYNEQFF.

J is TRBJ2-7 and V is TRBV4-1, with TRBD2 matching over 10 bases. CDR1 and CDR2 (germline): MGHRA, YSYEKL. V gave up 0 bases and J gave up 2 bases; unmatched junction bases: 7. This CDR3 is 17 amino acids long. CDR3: CASSQDASGSRAYEQYF. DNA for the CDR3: TGCGCCAGCAGCCAAGATGCTAGCGGGAGTCGGGCCTACGAGCAGTACTTC.

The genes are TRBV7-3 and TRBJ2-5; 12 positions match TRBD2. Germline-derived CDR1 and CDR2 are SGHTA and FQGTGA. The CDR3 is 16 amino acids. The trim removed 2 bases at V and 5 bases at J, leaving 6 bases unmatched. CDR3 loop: CASSLLGLAGGETQYF. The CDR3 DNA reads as TGTGCCAGCAGCTTACTAGGGCTAGCGGGAGGGGAGACCCAGTACTTC. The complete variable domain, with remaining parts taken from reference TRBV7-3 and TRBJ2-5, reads GAGVSQTPSNKVTEKGKYVELRCDPISGHTALYWYRQSLGQGPEFLIYFQGTGAADDSGLPNDRFFAVRPEGSVSTLKIQRTERGDSAVYLCASSLLGLAGGETQYFGPGTRLLVL.

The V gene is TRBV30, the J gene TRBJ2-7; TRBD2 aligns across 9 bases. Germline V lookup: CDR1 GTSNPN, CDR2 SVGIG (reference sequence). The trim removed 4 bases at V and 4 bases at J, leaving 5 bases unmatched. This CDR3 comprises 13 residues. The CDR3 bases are TGTGCCTGGAATAGCGGGAGTAGGTACGAGCAGTACTTC. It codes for CAWNSGSRYEQYF.

The CDR3 sequence: CASTPGVPEKLFF. The DNA for the CDR3 is TGTGCCAGCACACCGGGGGTCCCTGAAAAACTGTTTTTT. V is TRBV2 and J is TRBJ1-4, with a tentative D call TRBD1 (5 bases). The CDR3 length is 13 residues. CDR1 is SNHLY, CDR2 FYNNEI, per germline. V was cut by 7 bases and J by 7 bases, with 13 bases left in between.

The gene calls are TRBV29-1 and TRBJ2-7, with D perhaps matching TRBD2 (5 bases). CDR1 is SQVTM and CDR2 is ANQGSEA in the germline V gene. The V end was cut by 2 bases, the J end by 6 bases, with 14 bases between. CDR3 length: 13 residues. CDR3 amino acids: CSVEQRGRLEQYF. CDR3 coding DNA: TGCAGCGTTGAACAACGCGGGCGTCTCGAGCAGTACTTC.

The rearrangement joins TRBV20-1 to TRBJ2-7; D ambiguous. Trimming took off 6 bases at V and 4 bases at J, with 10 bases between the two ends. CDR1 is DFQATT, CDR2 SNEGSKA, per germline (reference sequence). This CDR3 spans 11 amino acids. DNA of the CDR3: TGCAGTGCACAGCAAGATTACGAGCAGTACTTC. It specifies CSAQQDYEQYF.

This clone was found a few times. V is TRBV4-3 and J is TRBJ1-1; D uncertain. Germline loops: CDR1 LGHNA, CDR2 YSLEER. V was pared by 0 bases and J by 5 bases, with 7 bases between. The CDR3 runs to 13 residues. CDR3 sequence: CASSQDDGTEAFF. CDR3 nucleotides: TGCGCCAGCAGCCAAGATGACGGGACTGAAGCTTTCTTT.

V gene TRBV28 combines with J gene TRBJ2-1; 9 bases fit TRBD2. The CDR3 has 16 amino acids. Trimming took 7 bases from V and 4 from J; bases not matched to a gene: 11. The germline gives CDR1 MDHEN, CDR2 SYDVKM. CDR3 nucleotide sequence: TGTGCCAGCACCCTAGCGGGATCTTACCTTTACAATGAGCAGTTCTTC. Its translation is CASTLAGSYLYNEQFF.

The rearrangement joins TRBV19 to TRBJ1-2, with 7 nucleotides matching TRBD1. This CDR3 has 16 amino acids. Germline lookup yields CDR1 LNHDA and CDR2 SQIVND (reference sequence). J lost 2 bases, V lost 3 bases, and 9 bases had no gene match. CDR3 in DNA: TGTGCCAGTAGTATCCCCGCCGGGACAGTAAACTATGGCTACACCTTC. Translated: CASSIPAGTVNYGYTF.

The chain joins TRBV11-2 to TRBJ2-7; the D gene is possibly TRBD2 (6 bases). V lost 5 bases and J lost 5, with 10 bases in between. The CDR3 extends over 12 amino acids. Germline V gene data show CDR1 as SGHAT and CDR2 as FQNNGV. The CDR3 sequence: CASSALADEQYF. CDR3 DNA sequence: TGTGCCAGCAGCGCACTAGCCGACGAGCAGTACTTC.

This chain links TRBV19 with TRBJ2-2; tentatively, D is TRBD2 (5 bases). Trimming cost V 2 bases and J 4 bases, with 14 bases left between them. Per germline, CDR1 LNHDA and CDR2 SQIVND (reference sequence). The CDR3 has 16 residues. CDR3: CASSIWRAGGTGELFF. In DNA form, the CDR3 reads TGTGCCAGTAGTATATGGCGGGCCGGTGGCACCGGGGAGCTGTTTTTT.

CDR3 nucleotides: TGTGCCAGTACTACAGGGGACAATGAGCAGTTCTTC. The encoded protein is CASTTGDNEQFF. V is TRBV19 and J is TRBJ2-1, with TRBD1 matching 7 bases. The CDR3 has 12 amino acids. V shed 7 bases, J shed 5 bases, and the junction held 2 bases outside the gene matches. CDR1 is LNHDA, CDR2 SQIVND, per germline (reference sequence).

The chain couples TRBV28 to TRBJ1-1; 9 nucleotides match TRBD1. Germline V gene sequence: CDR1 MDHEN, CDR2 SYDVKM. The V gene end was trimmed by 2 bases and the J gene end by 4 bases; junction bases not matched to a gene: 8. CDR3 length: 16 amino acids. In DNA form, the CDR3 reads TGTGCCAGCAGTTTAAGGGACAGGGTCGGGGGCACTGAAGCTTTCTTT. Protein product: CASSLRDRVGGTEAFF.

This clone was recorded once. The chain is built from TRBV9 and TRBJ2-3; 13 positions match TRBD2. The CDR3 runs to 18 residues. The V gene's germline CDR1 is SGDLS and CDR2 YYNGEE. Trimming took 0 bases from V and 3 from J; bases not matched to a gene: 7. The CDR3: CASSVGLAGGVPTDTQYF. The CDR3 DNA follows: TGTGCCAGCAGCGTAGGACTAGCGGGAGGTGTGCCGACAGATACGCAGTATTTT.

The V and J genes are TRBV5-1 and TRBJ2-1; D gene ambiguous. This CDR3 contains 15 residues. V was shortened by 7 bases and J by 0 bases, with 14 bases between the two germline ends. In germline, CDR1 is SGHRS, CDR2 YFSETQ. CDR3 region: CASHHLPSSYNEQFF. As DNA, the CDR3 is TGCGCCAGCCACCATCTACCGAGCTCCTACAATGAGCAGTTCTTC. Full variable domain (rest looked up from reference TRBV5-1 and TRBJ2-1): KAGVTQTPRYLIKTRGQQVTLSCSPISGHRSVSWYQQTPGQGLQFLFEYFSETQRNKGNFPGRFSGRQFSNSRSEMNVSTLELGDSALYLCASHHLPSSYNEQFFGPGTRLTVL.